This T cell receptor (beta chain) was captured by sequencing in a study of T cells after yellow fever vaccination. Study context: Preparation used SMART-Seq v4 Ultra Low Input for the low-cell-number fractions. Study-level findings and limits: Post-booster repertoires again held most primary-vaccination clones (around 95% CD4, over 80% CD8). Peaking on day 5 versus 15, the secondary response was faster but weaker. Contaminating bulk clonotypes could be abundant in FACS-sorted repertoires.

MiXCR, run by TCRdb on the 5' RACE reads, gives a single entry per CDR3 protein. The sample lists around 110,000 distinct CDR3 sequences, around 8% occurring once. About this clonotype itself: The antigen remains undetermined. A much larger clone differs by one base, so this may be a read error.

Trimming shortened V by 9 bases and J by 3 bases, and 11 bases separated the two germline ends. CDR3 size: 13 residues. The V gene's germline CDR1 is MDHEN and CDR2 SYDVKM. This rearrangement joins TRBV28 to TRBJ2-2; D is perhaps TRBD2 (6 bases). The origin of this receptor is a man in his thirties or forties who received the YFV17D yellow fever vaccine. The material was CD8+ T cells sorted from PBMCs, obtained 45 days after the yellow fever booster vaccination. The CDR3 spells CARGTVDTGELFF. The CDR3 bases are TGTGCCAGAGGGACTGTCGACACCGGGGAGCTGTTTTTT.